One T cell receptor (beta chain) is described in this entry. Antigen unknown. This sample is part of a study of shared clonotypes between healthy human individuals. For the study at large: Donors had three CD4 naive, three CD4 memory, two CD8 naive and one CD8 memory plate apiece. Study findings and constraints: Lower generation probabilities were found for non-shared clonotypes than for those shared by all four donors.

The authors ran the assay at deep level. Measured with immunoSEQ multiplex PCR; TCRdb has only the in-frame clones, and not every one. The table has about 320,000 clones, 80% to 90% seen once. The authors combined CD45RO+ cells with CCR7-negative CD45RA+ TemRA cells as CD8 memory. CDR3 size: 14 residues. The germline CDR1 and CDR2 sequences are SGHVS and FNYEAQ. The V and J ends lost 1 base and 2 bases, in that order; junction bases with no gene match: 1. This receptor was taken from a young man in good health. The chain joins TRBV7-6 to TRBJ2-7; the match to TRBD2 covers 8 bases. The sample comprised memory CD8+ T cells sorted from blood. Regarding subset: CD45RO+ cells pooled with CCR7-negative TemRA cells. CDR3 protein: CASSLGTSPYEQYF. CDR3 in DNA: TGTGCCAGCAGCTTAGGGACTAGCCCCTACGAGCAGTACTTC.